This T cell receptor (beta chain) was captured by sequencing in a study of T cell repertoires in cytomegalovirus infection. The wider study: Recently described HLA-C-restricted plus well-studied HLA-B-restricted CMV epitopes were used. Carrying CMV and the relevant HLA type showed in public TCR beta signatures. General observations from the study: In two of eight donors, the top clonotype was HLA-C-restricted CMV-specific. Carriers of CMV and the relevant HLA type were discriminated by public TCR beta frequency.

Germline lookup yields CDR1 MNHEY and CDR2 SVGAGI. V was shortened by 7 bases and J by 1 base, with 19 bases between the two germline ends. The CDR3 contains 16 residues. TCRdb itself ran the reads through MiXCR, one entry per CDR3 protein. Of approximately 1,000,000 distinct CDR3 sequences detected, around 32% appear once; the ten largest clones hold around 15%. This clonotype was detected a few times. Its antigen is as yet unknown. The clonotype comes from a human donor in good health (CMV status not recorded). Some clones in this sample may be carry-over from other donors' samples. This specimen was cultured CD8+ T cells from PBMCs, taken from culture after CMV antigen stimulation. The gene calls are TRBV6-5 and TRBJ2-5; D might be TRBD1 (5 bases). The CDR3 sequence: CASTPRVDSAQETQYF. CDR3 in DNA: TGTGCCAGCACCCCCCGCGTAGACAGTGCCCAAGAGACCCAGTACTTC.